These 8 T cell receptor beta chains were all obtained from the same sample, sequenced in a study of T cell changes during pregnancy in multiple sclerosis (dated by TCRdb to between 2017 and 2020). To prepare the library, the immunoSEQ multiplex PCR assay was applied. TCRdb obtained this table from immuneACCESS and retained in-frame rearrangements with V and J assigned. These tables miss some clones; where compared with another copy, unresolved V genes account for less than half of the shortfall, and the remainder is unexplained. This sample gives around 52,000 clones in total; around 87% of them show up just once. The ten largest clonotypes hold less than 6% of the sample. Material: peripheral blood from another person, used as feeder cells. Every receptor here comes from a human donor whose cells served as feeder cells for cultures in a pregnancy study.

The gene calls are TRBV7-3 and TRBJ2-2; D may be TRBD1 or TRBD2 (5 bases each). The ends were cut back, 3 bases at V and 7 bases at J, with 15 bases in the middle. Germline CDR1 is SGHTA and CDR2 is FQGTGA. This CDR3 has 15 residues. The CDR3 region has the DNA TGTGCCAGCAGCTTTTTGGGGGACGGTGTCGGGGAGCTGTTTTTT. It yields the protein CASSFLGDGVGELFF.

This clone is a singleton in its sample. The J gene is TRBJ2-3, the V gene TRBV6-6; possible D gene TRBD1, 6 bases. The germline CDR1 and CDR2 sequences are MNHNY and SVGAGI (reference sequence). The CDR3 loop spans 14 amino acids. Trimming shortened V by 7 bases and J by 3 bases, and 14 bases separated the two germline ends. The DNA for the CDR3 is TGTGCCAGCAATGATATACAGGGTACAGATACGCAGTATTTT. This gives the protein CASNDIQGTDTQYF.

The J gene is TRBJ2-1, the V gene TRBV2; TRBD2 agrees at 12 bases. Losses at the gene ends were 5 bases for V and 7 bases for J; bases not matched to a gene: 9. Germline values: CDR1 SNHLY, CDR2 FYNNEI. CDR3 length: 16 residues. The DNA for the CDR3 is TGTGCCAGCAGTACTCTGACTAGCGGGGGCCCAAATGAGCAGTTCTTC. This gives the protein CASSTLTSGGPNEQFF.

This clone was recorded a few times. V gene TRBV5-1 combines with J gene TRBJ2-2, with TRBD2 matching over 7 bases. Germline CDR1 SGHRS, CDR2 YFSETQ. The CDR3 has 15 residues. The J segment lost 5 bases and the V segment lost 4 bases, leaving 8 bases of the junction unmatched. In DNA, the CDR3 is TGCGCCAGCAGCGGCGGGAGTAGTTGGACCGGGGAGCTGTTTTTT. Translating it yields CASSGGSSWTGELFF.

This chain uses TRBV5-1 with TRBJ2-7, with D perhaps matching TRBD1 or TRBD2 (5 bases each). The V and J ends lost 5 bases and 3 bases respectively, with 15 bases between them. The CDR3 loop spans 14 amino acids. Germline lookup yields CDR1 SGHRS and CDR2 YFSETQ. The CDR3: CASRHRDGDYEQYF. The CDR3 DNA follows: TGCGCCAGCAGGCACCGGGACGGGGACTACGAGCAGTACTTC.

The CDR3 is CASSLVALSGTRDYEQYF. In DNA, the CDR3 is TGTGCCAGCAGCTTAGTCGCTCTATCCGGGACTAGGGACTACGAGCAGTACTTC. The V and J genes are TRBV7-8 and TRBJ2-7, with 8 bases identical to TRBD2. This CDR3 spans 18 amino acids. Germline assignment: CDR1 SGHVS and CDR2 FQNEAQ. The ends lost 1 base at V and 3 bases at J; junction bases unmatched: 14.

The genes are TRBV28 and TRBJ1-2, with D perhaps TRBD1 (6 bases). CDR1 and CDR2 (germline): MDHEN, SYDVKM. This CDR3 is built from 15 residues. The V end was cut by 6 bases, the J end by 4 bases, with 18 bases between. The DNA of the CDR3 is TGTGCCAGCAGCCTACCCGTGGACAGAGGCTATGGCTACACCTTC. Translation: CASSLPVDRGYGYTF.

This clone occurred once. The J gene is TRBJ1-1, the V gene TRBV18; tentative D call: TRBD1 (5 bases). Germline lookup yields CDR1 KGHSH and CDR2 LQKENI. This CDR3 comprises 15 residues. Trimming took off 2 bases at V and 6 bases at J, with 16 bases between the two ends. This chain's CDR3 is CASSPDQGFLAEAFF. As DNA, the CDR3 is TGTGCCAGCTCACCAGATCAGGGCTTCTTGGCTGAAGCTTTCTTT.